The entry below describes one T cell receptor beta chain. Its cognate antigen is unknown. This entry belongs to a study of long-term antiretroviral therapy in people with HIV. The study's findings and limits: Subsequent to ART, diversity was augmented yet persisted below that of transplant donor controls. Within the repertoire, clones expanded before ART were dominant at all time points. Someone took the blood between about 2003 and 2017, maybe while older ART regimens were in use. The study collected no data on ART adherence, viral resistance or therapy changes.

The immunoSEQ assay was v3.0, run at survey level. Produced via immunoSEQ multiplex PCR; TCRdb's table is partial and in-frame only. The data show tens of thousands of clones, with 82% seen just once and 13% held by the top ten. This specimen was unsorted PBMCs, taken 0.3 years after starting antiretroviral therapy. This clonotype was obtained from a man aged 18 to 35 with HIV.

CDR3 loop: CASSLRGGDEQYF. In DNA form, the CDR3 reads TGTGCCAGCAGCTTGAGAGGGGGCGACGAGCAGTACTTC. The V gene is TRBV7-2, the J gene TRBJ2-7; 7 bases are shared with TRBD1. This CDR3 region has 13 residues. Germline CDR1 reads SGHTA; CDR2 reads FQGNSA. V dropped 3 bases and J dropped 5; count of bases not matched to a gene: 4.